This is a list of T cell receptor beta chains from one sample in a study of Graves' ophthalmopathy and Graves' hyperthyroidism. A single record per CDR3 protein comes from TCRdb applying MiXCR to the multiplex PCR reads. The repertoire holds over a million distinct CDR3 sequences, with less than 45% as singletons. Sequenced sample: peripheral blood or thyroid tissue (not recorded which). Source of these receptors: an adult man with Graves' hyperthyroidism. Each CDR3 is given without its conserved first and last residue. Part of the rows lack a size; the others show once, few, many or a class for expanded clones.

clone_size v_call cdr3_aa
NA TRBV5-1 ASSRALAGHSYEQY
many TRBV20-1 SARGTLGEQY
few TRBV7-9 ASNLRTRRTQY
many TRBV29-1 SVGGQRDWNGYT
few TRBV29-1 SAEGQGISGNTIY
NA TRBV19 ASSRGRGHYEQY
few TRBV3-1 ASSQTLNSNQPQH
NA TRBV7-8 ASSFGQGDRNTEAF
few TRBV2 ASSGGQGETQH
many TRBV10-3 AISRGQGDNYGYT
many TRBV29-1 SVNLGGIRVEAF
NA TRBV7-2 ASSPSGAALPEKLF
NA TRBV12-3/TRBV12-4 ASSKTATGEAF
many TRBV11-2 ASSLNSGLSPLH
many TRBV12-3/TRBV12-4 ASSLRDRESYEQY
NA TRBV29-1 SPVGGSYEQY
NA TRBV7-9 ASSPILGTGGRNTEAF
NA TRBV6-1 ASRKRLAGSSGELF
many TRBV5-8 ASSPPTGGLTQY
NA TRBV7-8 ASRYTGTAAGELF
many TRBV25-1 ASSDGQSSYEQY
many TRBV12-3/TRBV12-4 ASRGSNQPQH
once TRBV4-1 AGSQERVNSQY
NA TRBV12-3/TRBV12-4 ASSYAYRGEETQH
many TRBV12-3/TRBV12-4 ASSPTRDGGRVTQY
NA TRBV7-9 ASSHPEYRATGELF
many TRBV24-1 ATSVKGFPYEQY
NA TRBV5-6 ASSSRGRLEAF
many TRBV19 ASSIRDKYEQY
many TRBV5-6 ASSFFGNSYGYT
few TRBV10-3 ATREGRGPQPQH